One T cell receptor (beta chain) is described in this entry. What it recognizes is unknown. TCRdb independently ran MiXCR on the reads; one entry per CDR3 protein. This table has 340,000 or so distinct CDR3 sequences, 20% to 25% appearing once. The record originates from a study of T cell repertoires in cytomegalovirus infection. Study-level background: HLA-B-restricted CMV epitopes that are well studied, plus recently identified HLA-C-restricted ones, were used by the study.

The germline V gene has CDR1 SEHNR and CDR2 FQNEAQ (reference sequence). V shed 1 base, J shed 7 bases, and the junction held 8 bases outside the gene matches. This CDR3 comprises 16 residues. Study conclusions and caveats: In two of eight donors, the top clonotype was HLA-C-restricted CMV-specific.

The rearrangement joins TRBV7-9 to TRBJ2-1; 9 nucleotides align to TRBD2. This sequence originates from a human donor in good health (CMV status not recorded). Some clones in this sample may be carry-over from other donors' samples. The sequencing here drew on cultured PBMCs, taken from culture after CMV antigen stimulation. The CDR3 sequence: CASSLELAGVGNEQFF. In DNA form, the CDR3 reads TGTGCCAGCAGCTTAGAATTAGCGGGAGTAGGTAATGAGCAGTTCTTC.